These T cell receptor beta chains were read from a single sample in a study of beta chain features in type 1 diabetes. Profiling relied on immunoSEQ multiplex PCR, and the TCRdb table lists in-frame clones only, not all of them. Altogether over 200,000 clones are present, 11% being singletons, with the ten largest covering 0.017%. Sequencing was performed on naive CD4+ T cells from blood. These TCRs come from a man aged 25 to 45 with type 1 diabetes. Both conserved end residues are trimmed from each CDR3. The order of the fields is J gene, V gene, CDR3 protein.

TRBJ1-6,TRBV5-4,ASSTPRQGGSPLH
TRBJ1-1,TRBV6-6,ASSYGLRGTEAF
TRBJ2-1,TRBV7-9,ASSLNLQGGEQF
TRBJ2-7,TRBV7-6,ASSTGQLSYEQY
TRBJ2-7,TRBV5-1,ASSLEQTGEQY
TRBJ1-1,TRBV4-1,ASSPTGRAF
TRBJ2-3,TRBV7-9,ASSINTDTQY
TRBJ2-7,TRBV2,ASSDPRGAYEQY
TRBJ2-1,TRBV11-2,ASSLRVHEQF
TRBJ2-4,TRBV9,ASSGVDIGRQNIQY
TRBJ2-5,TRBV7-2,ASSPSLRQQETQY
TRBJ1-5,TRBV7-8,ASSLLYSNQPQH
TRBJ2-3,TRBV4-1,ASSRAGGQSHTDTQY
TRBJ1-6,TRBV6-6,ASRDLQGYNSPLH
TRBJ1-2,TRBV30,AWSENAGVYGYT
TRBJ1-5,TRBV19,ASGRTGNQPQH
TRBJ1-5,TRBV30,AWSVGGAANQPQH
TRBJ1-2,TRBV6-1,ASSEVRGGSYT
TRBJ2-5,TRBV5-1,ASSLITGGLRETQY
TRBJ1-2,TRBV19,ASSIDPGSGYT
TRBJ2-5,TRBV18,ASSPLSETQY
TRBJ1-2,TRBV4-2,ASSLGTTGAYGYT
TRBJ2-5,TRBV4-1,ASSQGPGGSETQY
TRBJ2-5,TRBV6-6,ASSRGLAGGQETQY
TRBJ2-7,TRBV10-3,ALRQGRDYEQY
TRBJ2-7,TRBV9,ASSERQGASYEQY
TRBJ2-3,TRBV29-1,SVGGAGGYADTQY
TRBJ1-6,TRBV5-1,ASSGLAGDSPLH
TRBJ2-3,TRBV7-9,ASSLAEGADTQY